This TCR beta chain originates from a study of beta chain features in type 1 diabetes. Study information: Sorted cells examined across all samples numbered 107,917,701. Findings of the study overall: Cells that show high TCR expression could be over-represented by cDNA sequencing. Patients with Type 1 diabetes showed moderately but significantly shorter TCRB CDR3s in all four CD4+ subsets.

With respect to this clone: What it binds is not known.

Purities over 98% were achieved in all sorted populations. CDR3 length: 15 residues. With 1 base removed from V and 5 bases from J, the gap between germline ends came to 14 bases. Germline CDR1 and CDR2: LNHDA and SQIVND (reference sequence). Expressed TCRB transcripts got sequenced, as all isolated RNA was reverse transcribed. The protocol was immunoSEQ multiplex PCR, while the TCRdb copy is restricted to in-frame clones and leaves out a portion. Of a few hundred thousand clones listed, 15% are singletons. The chain uses TRBV19 and TRBJ1-1; weak D call: TRBD1 (5 bases). The material sequenced was naive CD4+ T cells from blood. The sequence derives from a man younger than 35 with type 1 diabetes. CDR3 amino acids: CASSIAQGRQTEAFF. The CDR3 nucleotides read TGTGCCAGTAGTATAGCTCAGGGAAGACAGACTGAAGCTTTCTTT.